The rows below give T cell receptor beta chains drawn from one sample of a study of T-cell reconstitution after alpha-beta-depleted transplantation in children. One entry per CDR3 protein, called by TCRdb with MiXCR from the PCR reads. The table lists 440,000 or so distinct CDR3 sequences, about 45% of them singletons, with 27% in the top ten. The source material was PBMCs, sampled before TCRalphabeta/CD19-depleted stem cell transplant. The receptor source for this set is a girl aged 2 to 9 with aplastic anemia, due to receive a stem cell transplant. Both conserved end residues are part of each CDR3. The D gene is left open where the match is weak. Only some rows state a clone size, as once, few, many or a class for expanded clones.

J gene: TRBJ2-7; clone size: .; CDR3 length: 15; V gene: TRBV20-1; D gene: TRBD2; CDR3 protein: CSASGAGGRSYEQYF; CDR3 DNA: TGCAGTGCTAGTGGGGCGGGGGGTCGCTCCTACGAGCAGTACTTC
J gene: TRBJ2-1; clone size: .; CDR3 length: 19; V gene: TRBV21-1; D gene: .; CDR3 protein: CASSKAPPVLGLEPGEQFF; CDR3 DNA: TGTGCCAGCAGCAAAGCGCCTCCCGTACTAGGGTTGGAGCCCGGTGAGCAGTTCTTC
J gene: TRBJ2-7; clone size: few; CDR3 length: 13; V gene: TRBV6-6; D gene: .; CDR3 protein: CASQGTSSYEQYF; CDR3 DNA: TGTGCCAGCCAAGGGACTTCATCCTACGAGCAGTACTTC
J gene: TRBJ2-1; clone size: .; CDR3 length: 15; V gene: TRBV13; D gene: TRBD1; CDR3 protein: CASSRFRTGGHEQFF; CDR3 DNA: TGTGCCAGCAGCAGATTCAGGACAGGGGGCCATGAGCAGTTCTTC
J gene: TRBJ2-1; clone size: few; CDR3 length: 15; V gene: TRBV4-2; D gene: .; CDR3 protein: CASSQDFQRYNEQFF; CDR3 DNA: TGTGCCAGCAGCCAAGATTTTCAGCGTTACAATGAGCAGTTCTTC
J gene: TRBJ2-5; clone size: .; CDR3 length: 16; V gene: TRBV5-6; D gene: TRBD2; CDR3 protein: CASSLVPSGSGETQYF; CDR3 DNA: TGTGCCAGCAGCTTGGTACCTAGCGGGAGCGGAGAGACCCAGTACTTC
J gene: TRBJ2-1; clone size: few; CDR3 length: 15; V gene: TRBV29-1; D gene: .; CDR3 protein: CSVEDRRAEGDEQFF; CDR3 DNA: TGCAGCGTTGAAGATAGGCGAGCGGAAGGGGATGAGCAGTTCTTC
J gene: TRBJ2-7; clone size: few; CDR3 length: 16; V gene: TRBV4-2; D gene: .; CDR3 protein: CASSQDLRTQAYEQYF; CDR3 DNA: TGTGCCAGCAGCCAAGACCTCAGGACCCAAGCCTACGAGCAGTACTTC
J gene: TRBJ2-7; clone size: .; CDR3 length: 12; V gene: TRBV10-3; D gene: .; CDR3 protein: CAISERGWEQYF; CDR3 DNA: TGTGCCATCAGTGAACGGGGGTGGGAGCAGTACTTC
J gene: TRBJ1-1; clone size: .; CDR3 length: 14; V gene: TRBV6-5; D gene: TRBD1; CDR3 protein: CASSYDGTALEAFF; CDR3 DNA: TGTGCCAGCAGTTACGACGGGACAGCTCTCGAAGCTTTCTTT
J gene: TRBJ2-7; clone size: many; CDR3 length: 12; V gene: TRBV12-3/TRBV12-4; D gene: .; CDR3 protein: CASSFWDYEQYF; CDR3 DNA: TGTGCCAGCAGTTTTTGGGACTACGAGCAGTACTTC
J gene: TRBJ2-2; clone size: few; CDR3 length: 11; V gene: TRBV11-2; D gene: .; CDR3 protein: CASSPPGELFF; CDR3 DNA: TGTGCCAGCAGCCCCCCCGGGGAGCTGTTTTTT
J gene: TRBJ2-7; clone size: .; CDR3 length: 14; V gene: TRBV12-3/TRBV12-4; D gene: .; CDR3 protein: CASSLYNGGGEQYF; CDR3 DNA: TGTGCCAGCAGTTTGTATAACGGGGGCGGCGAGCAGTACTTC
J gene: TRBJ2-7; clone size: .; CDR3 length: 16; V gene: TRBV18; D gene: .; CDR3 protein: CASSPTGPAYGYEQYF; CDR3 DNA: TGTGCCAGCTCACCAACCGGGCCAGCGTACGGCTACGAGCAGTACTTC
J gene: TRBJ1-5; clone size: once; CDR3 length: 12; V gene: TRBV20-1; D gene: TRBD1; CDR3 protein: CSGRDSNQPQHF; CDR3 DNA: TGCAGCGGCCGGGACAGTAATCAGCCCCAGCATTTT
J gene: TRBJ2-7; clone size: many; CDR3 length: 14; V gene: TRBV27; D gene: TRBD2; CDR3 protein: CASSLSRLAGEQYF; CDR3 DNA: TGTGCCAGCAGTTTATCGAGACTAGCGGGAGAGCAGTACTTC
J gene: TRBJ2-7; clone size: .; CDR3 length: 11; V gene: TRBV20-1; D gene: .; CDR3 protein: CSARDLREQYF; CDR3 DNA: TGCAGTGCTAGAGATTTAAGGGAGCAGTACTTC